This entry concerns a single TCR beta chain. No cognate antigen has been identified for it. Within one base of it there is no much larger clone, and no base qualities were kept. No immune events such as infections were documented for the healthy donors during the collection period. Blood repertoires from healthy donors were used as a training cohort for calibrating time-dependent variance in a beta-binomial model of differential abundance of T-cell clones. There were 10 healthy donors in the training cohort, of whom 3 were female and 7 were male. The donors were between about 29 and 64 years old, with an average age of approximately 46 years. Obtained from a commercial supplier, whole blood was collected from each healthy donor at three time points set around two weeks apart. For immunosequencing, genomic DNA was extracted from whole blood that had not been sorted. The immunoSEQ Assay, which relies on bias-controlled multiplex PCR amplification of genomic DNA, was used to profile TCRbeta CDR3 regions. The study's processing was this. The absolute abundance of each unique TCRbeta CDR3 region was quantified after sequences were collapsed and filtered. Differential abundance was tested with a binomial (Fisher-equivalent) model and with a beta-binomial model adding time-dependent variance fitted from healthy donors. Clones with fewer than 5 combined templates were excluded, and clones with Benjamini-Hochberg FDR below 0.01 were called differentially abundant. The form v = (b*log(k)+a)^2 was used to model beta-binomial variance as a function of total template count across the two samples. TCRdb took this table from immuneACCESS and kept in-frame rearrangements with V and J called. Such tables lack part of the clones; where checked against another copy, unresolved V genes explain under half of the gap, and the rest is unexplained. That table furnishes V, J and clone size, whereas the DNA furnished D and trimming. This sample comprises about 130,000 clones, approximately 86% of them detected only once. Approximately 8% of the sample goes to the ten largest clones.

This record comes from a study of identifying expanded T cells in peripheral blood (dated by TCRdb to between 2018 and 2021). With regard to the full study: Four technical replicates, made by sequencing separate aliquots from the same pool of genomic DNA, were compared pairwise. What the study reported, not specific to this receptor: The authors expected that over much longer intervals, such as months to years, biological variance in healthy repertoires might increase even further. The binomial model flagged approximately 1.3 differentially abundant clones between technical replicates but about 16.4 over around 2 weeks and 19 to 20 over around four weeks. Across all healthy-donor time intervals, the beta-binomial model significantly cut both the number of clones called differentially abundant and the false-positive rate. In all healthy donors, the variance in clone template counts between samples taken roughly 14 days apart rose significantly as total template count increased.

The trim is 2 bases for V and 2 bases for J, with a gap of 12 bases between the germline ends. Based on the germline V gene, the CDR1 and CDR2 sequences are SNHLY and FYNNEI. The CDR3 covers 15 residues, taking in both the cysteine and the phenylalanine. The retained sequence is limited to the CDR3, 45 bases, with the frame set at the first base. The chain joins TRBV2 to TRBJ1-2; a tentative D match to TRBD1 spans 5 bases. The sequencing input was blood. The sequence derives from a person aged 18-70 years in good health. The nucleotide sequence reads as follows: TGTGCCAGCAGTGAAACAGGCCTTTTGAACTATGGCTACACCTTC. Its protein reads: CASSETGLLNYGYTF. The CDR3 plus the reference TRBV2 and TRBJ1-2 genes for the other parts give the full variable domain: EPEVTQTPSHQVTQMGQEVILRCVPISNHLYFYWYRQILGQKVEFLVSFYNNEISEKSEIFDDQFSVERPDGSNFTLKIRSTKLEDSAMYFCASSETGLLNYGYTFGSGTRLTVV.